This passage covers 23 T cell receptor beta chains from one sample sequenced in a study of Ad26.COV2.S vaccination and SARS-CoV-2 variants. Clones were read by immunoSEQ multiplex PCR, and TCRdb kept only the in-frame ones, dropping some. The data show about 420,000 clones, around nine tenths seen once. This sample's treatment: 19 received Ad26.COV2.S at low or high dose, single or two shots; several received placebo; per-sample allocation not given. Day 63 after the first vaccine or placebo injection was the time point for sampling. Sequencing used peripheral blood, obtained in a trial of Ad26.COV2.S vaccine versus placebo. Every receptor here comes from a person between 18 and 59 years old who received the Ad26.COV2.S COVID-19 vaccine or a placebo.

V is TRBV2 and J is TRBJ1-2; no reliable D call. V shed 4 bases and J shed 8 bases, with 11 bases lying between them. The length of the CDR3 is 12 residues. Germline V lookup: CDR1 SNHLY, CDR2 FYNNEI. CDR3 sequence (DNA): TGTGCCAGCAGTGCAACGCCCGACGGCTACACCTTC. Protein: CASSATPDGYTF.

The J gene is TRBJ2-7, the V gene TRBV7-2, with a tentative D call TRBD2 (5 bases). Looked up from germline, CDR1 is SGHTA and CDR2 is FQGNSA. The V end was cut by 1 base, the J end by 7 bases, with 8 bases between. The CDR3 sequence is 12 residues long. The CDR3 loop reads CASSLVTGEQYF. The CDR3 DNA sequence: TGTGCCAGCAGCTTAGTTACGGGGGAGCAGTACTTC.

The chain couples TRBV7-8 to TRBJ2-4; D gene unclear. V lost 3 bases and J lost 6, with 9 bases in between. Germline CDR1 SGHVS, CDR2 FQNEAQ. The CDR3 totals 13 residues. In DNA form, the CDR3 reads TGTGCCAGCAGCTTGCAGGAACTAAACATTCAGTACTTC. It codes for CASSLQELNIQYF.

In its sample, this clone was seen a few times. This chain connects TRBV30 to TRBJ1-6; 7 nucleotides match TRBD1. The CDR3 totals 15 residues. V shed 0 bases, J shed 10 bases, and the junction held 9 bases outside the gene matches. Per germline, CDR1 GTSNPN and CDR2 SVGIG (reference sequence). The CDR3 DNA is TGTGCCTGGAGTGTACTGAAGGGGGCACGATCACCCCTCCACTTT. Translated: CAWSVLKGARSPLHF.

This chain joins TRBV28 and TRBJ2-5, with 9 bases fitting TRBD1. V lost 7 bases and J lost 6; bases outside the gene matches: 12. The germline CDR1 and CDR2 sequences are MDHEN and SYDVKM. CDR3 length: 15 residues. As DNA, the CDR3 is TGTGCCAGCAACCCCCCGGGACAGGGTTTACAGACCCAGTACTTC. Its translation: CASNPPGQGLQTQYF.

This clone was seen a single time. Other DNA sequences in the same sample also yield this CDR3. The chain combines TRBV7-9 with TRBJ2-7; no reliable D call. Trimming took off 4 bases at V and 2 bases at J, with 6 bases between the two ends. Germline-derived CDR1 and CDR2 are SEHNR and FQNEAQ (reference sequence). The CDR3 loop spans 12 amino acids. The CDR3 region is CASSSLPYEQYF. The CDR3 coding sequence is TGTGCCAGCAGCTCCTTACCCTACGAGCAGTACTTC.

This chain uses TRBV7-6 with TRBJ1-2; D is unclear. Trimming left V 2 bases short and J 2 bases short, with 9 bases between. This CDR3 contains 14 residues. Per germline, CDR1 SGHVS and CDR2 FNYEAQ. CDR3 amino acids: CASSLSGPNYGYTF. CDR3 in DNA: TGTGCCAGCAGCTTAAGCGGACCGAACTATGGCTACACCTTC.

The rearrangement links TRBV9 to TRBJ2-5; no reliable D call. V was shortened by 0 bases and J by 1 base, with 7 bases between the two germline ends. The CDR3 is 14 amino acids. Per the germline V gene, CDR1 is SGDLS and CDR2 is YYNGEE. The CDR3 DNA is TGTGCCAGCAGCGTAGGGCAGGCCCAAGAGACCCAGTACTTC. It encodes CASSVGQAQETQYF.

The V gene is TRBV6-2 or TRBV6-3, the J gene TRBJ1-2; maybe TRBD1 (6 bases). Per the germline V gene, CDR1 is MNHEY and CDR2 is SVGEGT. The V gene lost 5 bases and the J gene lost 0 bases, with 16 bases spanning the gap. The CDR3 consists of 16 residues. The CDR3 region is CASSRAGTTTNYGYTF. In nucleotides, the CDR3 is TGTGCCAGCAGTAGAGCCGGGACAACAACTAACTATGGCTACACCTTC.

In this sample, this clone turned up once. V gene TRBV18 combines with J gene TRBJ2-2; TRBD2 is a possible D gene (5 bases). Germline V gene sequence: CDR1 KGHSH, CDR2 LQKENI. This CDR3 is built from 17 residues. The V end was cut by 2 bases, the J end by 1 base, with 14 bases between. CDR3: CASSPRTGTRNTGELFF. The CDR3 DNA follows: TGTGCCAGCTCACCAAGGACTGGAACAAGGAACACCGGGGAGCTGTTTTTT.

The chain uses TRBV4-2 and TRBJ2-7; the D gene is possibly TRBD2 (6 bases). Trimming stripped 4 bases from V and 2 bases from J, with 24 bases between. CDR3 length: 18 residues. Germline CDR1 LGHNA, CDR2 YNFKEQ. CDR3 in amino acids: CASSPSHSGLAQPYEQYF. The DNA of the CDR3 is TGTGCCAGCAGCCCCTCCCACTCTGGGCTAGCGCAACCCTACGAGCAGTACTTC.

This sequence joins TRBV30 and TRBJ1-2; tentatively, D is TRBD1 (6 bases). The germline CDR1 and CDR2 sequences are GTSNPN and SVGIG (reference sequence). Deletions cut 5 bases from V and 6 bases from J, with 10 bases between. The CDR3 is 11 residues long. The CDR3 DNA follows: TGTGCCTGGCTCCAGGGGCATGGCTACACCTTC. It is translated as CAWLQGHGYTF.

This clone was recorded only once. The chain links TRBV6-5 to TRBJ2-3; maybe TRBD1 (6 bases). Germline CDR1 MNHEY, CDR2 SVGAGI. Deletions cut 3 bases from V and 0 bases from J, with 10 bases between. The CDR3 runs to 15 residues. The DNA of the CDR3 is TGTGCCAGCAGTTATGGACAGTCTAGCACAGATACGCAGTATTTT. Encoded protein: CASSYGQSSTDTQYF.

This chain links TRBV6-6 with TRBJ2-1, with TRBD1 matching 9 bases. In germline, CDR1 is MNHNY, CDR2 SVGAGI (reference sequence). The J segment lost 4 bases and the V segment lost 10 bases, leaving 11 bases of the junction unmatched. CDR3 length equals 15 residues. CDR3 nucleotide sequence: TGTGCCACCCGCCCGGCCGGGACAGGGTACAATGAGCAGTTCTTC. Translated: CATRPAGTGYNEQFF.

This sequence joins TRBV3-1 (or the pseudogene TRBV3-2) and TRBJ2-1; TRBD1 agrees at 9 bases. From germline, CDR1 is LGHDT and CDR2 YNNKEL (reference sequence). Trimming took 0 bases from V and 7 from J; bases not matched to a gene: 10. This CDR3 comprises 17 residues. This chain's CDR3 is CASSQDTRDREVNEQFF. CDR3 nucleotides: TGTGCCAGCAGCCAAGATACGCGGGACAGGGAAGTGAATGAGCAGTTCTTC.

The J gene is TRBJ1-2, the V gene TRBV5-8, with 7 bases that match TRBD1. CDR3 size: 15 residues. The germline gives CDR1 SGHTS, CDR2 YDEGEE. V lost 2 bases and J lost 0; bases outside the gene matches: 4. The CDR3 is CASSFDRVANYGYTF. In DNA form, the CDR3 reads TGTGCCAGCAGCTTCGACAGGGTAGCTAACTATGGCTACACCTTC. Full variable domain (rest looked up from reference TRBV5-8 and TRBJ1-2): EAGVTQSPTHLIKTRGQQATLRCSPISGHTSVYWYQQALGLGLQFLLWYDEGEERNRGNFPPRFSGRQFPNYSSELNVNALELEDSALYLCASSFDRVANYGYTFGSGTRLTVV.

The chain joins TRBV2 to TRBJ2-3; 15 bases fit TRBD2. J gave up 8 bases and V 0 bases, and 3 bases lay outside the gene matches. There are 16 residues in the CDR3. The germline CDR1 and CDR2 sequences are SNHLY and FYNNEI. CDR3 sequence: CASSEARTSGGGTQYF. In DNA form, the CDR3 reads TGTGCCAGCAGTGAAGCGCGGACTAGCGGGGGGGGTACGCAGTATTTT.

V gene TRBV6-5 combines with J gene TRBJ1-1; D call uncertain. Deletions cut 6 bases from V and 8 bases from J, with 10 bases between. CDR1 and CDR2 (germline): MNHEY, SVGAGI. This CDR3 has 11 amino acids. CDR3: CASRVLWEAFF. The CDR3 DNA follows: TGTGCCAGCAGAGTCCTTTGGGAAGCTTTCTTT.

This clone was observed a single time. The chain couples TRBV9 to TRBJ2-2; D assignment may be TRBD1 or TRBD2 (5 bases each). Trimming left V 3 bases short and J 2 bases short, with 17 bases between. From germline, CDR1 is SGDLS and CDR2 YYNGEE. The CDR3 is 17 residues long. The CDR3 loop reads CASSAGTATPNTGELFF. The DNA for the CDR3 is TGTGCCAGCAGCGCGGGGACGGCTACTCCCAACACCGGGGAGCTGTTTTTT. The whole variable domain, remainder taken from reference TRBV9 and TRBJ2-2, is DSGVTQTPKHLITATGQRVTLRCSPRSGDLSVYWYQQSLDQGLQFLIQYYNGEERAKGNILERFSAQQFPDLHSELNLSSLELGDSALYFCASSAGTATPNTGELFFGEGSRLTVL.

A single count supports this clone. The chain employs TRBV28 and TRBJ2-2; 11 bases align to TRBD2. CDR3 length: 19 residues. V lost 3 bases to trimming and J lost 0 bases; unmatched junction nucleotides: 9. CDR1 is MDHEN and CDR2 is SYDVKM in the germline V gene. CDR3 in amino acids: CASSFWTPGLAANTGELFF. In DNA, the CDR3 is TGTGCCAGCAGTTTTTGGACCCCGGGACTAGCGGCGAACACCGGGGAGCTGTTTTTT.

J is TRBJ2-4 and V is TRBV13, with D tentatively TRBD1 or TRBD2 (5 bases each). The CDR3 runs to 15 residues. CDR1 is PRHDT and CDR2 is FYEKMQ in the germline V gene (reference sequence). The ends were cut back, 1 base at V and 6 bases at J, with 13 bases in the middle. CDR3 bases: TGTGCCAGCAGCTTAGCTCACGCTGGGGGAAACATTCAGTACTTC. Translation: CASSLAHAGGNIQYF.

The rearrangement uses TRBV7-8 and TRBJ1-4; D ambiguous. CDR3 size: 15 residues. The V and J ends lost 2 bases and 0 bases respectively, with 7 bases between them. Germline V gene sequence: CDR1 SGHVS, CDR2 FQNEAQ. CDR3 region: CASSLNGATNEKLFF. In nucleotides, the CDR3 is TGTGCCAGCAGCTTAAATGGGGCAACTAATGAAAAACTGTTTTTT.

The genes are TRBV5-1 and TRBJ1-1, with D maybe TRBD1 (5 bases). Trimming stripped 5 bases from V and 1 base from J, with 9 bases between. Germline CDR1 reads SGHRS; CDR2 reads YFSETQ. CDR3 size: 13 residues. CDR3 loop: CASRETENTEAFF. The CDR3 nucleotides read TGCGCCAGCAGGGAGACAGAGAACACTGAAGCTTTCTTT.